The sample holds many counts of the clone carrying this T cell receptor beta chain. The sample is drawn from a study of T cells in Graves' hyperthyroidism and ophthalmopathy. V gave up 0 bases and J gave up 6 bases, with 9 bases separating them. The CDR3 is 13 amino acids. Germline V gene data show CDR1 as MNHNY and CDR2 as SVGAGI (reference sequence). The source material, RNA transcripts, was used to amplify TCR beta CDR3 regions. Using the HTBI primer set, a first-round RT-PCR was run on the TCR CDR3. TCRdb redid the calling of the multiplex PCR reads with MiXCR, one entry per CDR3 protein. Of 400,000 to 600,000 distinct CDR3 sequences listed, 15% to 20% are singletons.

Sequencing was performed on blood. The clonotype originates from a young woman with Graves' ophthalmopathy. The chain combines TRBV6-6 with TRBJ2-7; D might be TRBD1 (5 bases). As DNA, the CDR3 is TGTGCCAGCAGTTACTCTGACAGTAGCGAGCAGTACTTC. It yields the protein CASSYSDSSEQYF.